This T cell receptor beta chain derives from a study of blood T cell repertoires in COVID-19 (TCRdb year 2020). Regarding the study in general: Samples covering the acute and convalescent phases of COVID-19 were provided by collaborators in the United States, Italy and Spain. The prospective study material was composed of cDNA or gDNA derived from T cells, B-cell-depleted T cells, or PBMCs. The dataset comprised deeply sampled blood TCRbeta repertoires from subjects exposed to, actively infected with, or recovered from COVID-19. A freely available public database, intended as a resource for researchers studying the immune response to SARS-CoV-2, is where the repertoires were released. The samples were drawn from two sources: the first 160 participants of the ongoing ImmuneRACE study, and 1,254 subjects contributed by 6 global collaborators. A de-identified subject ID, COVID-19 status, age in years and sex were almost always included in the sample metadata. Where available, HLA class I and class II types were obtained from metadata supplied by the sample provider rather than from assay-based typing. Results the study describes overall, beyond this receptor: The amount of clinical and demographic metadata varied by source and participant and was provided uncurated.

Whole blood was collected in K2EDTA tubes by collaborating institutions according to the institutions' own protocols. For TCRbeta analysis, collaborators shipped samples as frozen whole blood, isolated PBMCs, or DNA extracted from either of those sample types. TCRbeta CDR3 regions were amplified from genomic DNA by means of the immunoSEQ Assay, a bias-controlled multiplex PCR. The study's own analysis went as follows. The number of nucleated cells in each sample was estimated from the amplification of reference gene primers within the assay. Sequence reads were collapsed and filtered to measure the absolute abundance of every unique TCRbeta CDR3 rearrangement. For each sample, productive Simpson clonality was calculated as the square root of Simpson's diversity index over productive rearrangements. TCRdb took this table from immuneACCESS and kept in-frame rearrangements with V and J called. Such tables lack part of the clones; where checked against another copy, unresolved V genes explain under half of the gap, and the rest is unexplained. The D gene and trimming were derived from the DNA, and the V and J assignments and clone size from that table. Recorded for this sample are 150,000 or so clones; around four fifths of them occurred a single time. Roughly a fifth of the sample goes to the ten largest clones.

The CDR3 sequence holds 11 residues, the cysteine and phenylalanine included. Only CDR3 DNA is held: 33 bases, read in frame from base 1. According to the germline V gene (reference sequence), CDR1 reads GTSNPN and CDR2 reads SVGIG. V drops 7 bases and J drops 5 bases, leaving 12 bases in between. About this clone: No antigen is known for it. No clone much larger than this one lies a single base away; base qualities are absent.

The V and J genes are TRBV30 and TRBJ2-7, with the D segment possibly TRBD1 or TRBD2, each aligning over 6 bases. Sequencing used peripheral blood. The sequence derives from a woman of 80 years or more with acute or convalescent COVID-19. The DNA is TGTGCCTCGGGGGCCTTGGACGAGCAGTACTTC. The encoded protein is CASGALDEQYF.